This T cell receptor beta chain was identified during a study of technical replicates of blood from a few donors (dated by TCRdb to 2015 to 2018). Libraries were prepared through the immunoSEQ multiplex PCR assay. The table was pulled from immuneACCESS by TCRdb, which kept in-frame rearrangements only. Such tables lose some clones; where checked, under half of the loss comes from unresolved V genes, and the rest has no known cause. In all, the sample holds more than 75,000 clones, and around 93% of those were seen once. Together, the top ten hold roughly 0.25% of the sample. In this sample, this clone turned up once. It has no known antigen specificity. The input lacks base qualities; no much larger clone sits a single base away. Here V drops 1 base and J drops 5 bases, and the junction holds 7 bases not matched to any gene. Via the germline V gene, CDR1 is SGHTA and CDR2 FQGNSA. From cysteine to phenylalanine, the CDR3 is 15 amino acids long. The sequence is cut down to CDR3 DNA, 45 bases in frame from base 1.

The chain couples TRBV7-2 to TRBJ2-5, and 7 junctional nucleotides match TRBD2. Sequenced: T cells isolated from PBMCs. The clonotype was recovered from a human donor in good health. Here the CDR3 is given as CASSLELALGETQYF. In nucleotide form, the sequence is TGTGCCAGCAGCTTAGAACTAGCGTTGGGGGAGACCCAGTACTTC.